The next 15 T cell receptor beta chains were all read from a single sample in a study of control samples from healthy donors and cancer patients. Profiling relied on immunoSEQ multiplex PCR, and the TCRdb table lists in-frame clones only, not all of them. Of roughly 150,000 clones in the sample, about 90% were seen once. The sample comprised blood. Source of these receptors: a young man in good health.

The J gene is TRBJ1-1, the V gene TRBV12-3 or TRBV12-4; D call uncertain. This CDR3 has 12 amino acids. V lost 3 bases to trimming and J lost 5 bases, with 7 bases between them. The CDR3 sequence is CASSFSRTEAFF. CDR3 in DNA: TGTGCCAGCAGTTTCTCGAGGACTGAAGCTTTCTTT.

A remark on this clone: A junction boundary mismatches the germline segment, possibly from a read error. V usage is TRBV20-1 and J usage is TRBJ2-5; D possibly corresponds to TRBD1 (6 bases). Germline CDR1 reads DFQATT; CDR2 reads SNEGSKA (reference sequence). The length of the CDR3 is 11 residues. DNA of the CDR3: TGCAGTGCTGGAGACAGGGAGACCCAGTACTTC. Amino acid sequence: CSAGDRETQYF.

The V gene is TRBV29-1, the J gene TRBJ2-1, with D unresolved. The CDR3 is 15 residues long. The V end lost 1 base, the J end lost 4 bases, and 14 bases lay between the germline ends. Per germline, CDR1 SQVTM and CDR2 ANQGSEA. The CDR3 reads CSVEGSSDKYNEQFF. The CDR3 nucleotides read TGCAGCGTTGAAGGATCGTCGGATAAATACAATGAGCAGTTCTTC.

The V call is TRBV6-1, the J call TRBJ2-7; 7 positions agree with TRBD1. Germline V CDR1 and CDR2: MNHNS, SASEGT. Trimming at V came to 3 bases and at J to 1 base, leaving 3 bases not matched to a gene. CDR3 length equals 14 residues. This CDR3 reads CASSDRGFSYEQYF. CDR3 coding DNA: TGTGCCAGCAGTGACAGGGGGTTTTCCTACGAGCAGTACTTC.

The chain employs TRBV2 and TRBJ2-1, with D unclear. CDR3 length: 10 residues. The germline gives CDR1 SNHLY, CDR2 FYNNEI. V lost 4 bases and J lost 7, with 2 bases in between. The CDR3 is CASSVNEQFF. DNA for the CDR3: TGTGCCAGCAGTGTTAATGAGCAGTTCTTC.

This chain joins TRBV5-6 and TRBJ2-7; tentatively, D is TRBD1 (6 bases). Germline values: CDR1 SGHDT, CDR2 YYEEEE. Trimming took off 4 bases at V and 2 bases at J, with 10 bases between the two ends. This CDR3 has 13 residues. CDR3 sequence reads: CASSTDRTYEQYF. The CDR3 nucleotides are TGTGCCAGCAGCACGGACAGAACCTACGAGCAGTACTTC.

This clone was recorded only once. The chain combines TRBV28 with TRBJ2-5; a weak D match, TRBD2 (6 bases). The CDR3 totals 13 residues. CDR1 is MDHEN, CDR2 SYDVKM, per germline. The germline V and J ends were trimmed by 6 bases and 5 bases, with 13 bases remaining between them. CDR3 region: CASRAGTRETQYF. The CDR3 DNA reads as TGTGCCAGCAGGGCCGGGACTCGTGAGACCCAGTACTTC.

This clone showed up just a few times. In nucleotides, the CDR3 is TGTGCCAGCAGCCCCTATCAGGTTAACACTGAAGCTTTCTTT. Its translation: CASSPYQVNTEAFF. The V call is TRBV5-4, the J call TRBJ1-1; D unresolved. Trimming took off 4 bases at V and 2 bases at J, with 12 bases between the two ends. From germline, CDR1 is SGHNT and CDR2 YYREEE (reference sequence). The CDR3 runs 14 residues.

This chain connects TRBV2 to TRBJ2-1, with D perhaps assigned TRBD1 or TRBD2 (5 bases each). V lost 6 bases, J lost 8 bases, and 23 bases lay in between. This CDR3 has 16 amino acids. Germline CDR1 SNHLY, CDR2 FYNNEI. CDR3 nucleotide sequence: TGTGCCAGCAGCCAAGAGGGTGGGGGTATGGGCCATGAGCAGTTCTTC. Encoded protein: CASSQEGGGMGHEQFF.

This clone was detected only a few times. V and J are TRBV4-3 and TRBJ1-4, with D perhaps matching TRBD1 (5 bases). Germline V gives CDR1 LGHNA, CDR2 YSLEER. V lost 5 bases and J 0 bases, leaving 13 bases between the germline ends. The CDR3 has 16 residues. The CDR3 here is CASSVQGLTTNEKLFF. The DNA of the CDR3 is TGCGCCAGCAGCGTTCAGGGTTTAACAACTAATGAAAAACTGTTTTTT.

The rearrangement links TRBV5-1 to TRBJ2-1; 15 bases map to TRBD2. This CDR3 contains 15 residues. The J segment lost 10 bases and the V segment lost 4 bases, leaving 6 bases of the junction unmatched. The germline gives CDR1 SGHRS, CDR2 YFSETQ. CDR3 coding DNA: TGCGCCAGCAGCCTGGGACTAGCGGGGGGACGGGAGCAGTTCTTC. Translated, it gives CASSLGLAGGREQFF.

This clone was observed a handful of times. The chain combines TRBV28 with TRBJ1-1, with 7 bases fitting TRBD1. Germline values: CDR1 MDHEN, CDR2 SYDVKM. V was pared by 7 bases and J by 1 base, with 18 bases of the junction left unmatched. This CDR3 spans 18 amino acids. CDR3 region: CASTTLRGPASRNTEAFF. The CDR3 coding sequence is TGTGCCAGCACGACTCTGAGGGGGCCCGCCTCGAGGAACACTGAAGCTTTCTTT.

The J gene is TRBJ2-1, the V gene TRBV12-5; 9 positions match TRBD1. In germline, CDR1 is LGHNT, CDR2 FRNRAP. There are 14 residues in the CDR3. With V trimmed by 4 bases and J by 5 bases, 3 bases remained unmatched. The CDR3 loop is CASGSGQGNNEQFF. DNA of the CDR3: TGTGCTAGTGGTTCGGGACAGGGAAACAATGAGCAGTTCTTC.

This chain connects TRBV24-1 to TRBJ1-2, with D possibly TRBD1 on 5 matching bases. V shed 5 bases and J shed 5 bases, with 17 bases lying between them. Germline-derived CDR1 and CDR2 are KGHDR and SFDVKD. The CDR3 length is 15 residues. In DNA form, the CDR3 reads TGTGCCACCAGTGGCCCCGGGGCAGCGACGTATGGCTACACCTTC. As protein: CATSGPGAATYGYTF.

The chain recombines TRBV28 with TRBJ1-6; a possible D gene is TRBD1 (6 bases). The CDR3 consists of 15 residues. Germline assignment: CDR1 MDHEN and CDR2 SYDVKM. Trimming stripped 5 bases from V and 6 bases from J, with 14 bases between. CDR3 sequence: CASSLLGGRNSPLHF. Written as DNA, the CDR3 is TGTGCCAGCAGTCTCCTCGGGGGCCGTAATTCACCCCTCCACTTT. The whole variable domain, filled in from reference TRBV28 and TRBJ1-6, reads DVKVTQSSRYLVKRTGEKVFLECVQDMDHENMFWYRQDPGLGLRLIYFSYDVKMKEKGDIPEGYSVSREKKERFSLILESASTNQTSMYLCASSLLGGRNSPLHFGNGTRLTVT.